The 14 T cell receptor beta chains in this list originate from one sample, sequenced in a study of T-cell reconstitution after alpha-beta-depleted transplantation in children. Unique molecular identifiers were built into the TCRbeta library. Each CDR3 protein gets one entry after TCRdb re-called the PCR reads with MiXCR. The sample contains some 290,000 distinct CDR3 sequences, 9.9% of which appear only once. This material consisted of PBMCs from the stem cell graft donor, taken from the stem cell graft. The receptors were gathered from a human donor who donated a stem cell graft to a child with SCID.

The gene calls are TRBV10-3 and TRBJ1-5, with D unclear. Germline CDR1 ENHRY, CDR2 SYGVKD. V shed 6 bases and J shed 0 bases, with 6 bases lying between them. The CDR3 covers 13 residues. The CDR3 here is CAIREPSNQPQHF. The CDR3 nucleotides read TGTGCCATCAGGGAACCTAGCAATCAGCCCCAGCATTTT.

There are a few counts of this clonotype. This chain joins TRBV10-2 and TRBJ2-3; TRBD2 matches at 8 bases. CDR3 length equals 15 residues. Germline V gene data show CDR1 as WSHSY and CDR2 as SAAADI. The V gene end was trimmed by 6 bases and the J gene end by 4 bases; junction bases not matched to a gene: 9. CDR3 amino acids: CASSETSVGADTQYF. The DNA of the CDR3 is TGCGCCAGCAGCGAGACTAGCGTGGGCGCAGATACGCAGTATTTT.

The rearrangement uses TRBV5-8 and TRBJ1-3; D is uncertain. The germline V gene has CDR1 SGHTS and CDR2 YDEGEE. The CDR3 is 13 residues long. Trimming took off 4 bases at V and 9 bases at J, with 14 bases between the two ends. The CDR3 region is CASSPSLLGTIYF. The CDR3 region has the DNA TGTGCCAGCAGCCCTTCCCTTTTAGGCACCATATATTTT.

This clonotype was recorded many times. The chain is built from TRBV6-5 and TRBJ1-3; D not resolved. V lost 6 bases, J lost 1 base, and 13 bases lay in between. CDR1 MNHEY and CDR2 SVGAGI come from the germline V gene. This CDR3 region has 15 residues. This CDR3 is CASSSTGGSGNTIYF. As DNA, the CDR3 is TGTGCCAGCAGCTCCACCGGTGGATCTGGAAACACCATATATTTT.

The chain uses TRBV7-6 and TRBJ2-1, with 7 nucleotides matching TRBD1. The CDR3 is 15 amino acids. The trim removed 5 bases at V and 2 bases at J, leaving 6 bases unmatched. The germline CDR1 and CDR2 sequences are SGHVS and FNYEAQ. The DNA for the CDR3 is TGTGCCAGCAGCACCCAGACAGGGCCCTACAATGAGCAGTTCTTC. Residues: CASSTQTGPYNEQFF.

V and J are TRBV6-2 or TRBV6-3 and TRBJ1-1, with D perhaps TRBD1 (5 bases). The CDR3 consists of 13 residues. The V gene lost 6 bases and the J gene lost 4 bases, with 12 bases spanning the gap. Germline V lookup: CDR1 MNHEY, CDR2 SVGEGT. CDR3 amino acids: CASRVAGGTEAFF. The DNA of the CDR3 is TGTGCCAGCAGGGTGGCCGGGGGCACTGAAGCTTTCTTT.

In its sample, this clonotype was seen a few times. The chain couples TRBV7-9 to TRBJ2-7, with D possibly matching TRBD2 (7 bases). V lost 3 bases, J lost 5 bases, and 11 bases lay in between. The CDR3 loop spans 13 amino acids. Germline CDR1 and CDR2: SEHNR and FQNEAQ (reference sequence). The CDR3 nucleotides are TGTGCCAGCAGCTTGGGAGGGGGAAACGAGCAGTACTTC. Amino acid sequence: CASSLGGGNEQYF.

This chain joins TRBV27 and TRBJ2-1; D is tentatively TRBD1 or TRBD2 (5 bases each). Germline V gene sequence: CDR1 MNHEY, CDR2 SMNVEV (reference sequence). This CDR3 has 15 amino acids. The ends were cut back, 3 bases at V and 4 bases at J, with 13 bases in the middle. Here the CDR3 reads CASSLLGGQYNEQFF. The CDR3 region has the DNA TGTGCCAGCAGTTTGCTTGGGGGTCAGTACAATGAGCAGTTCTTC.

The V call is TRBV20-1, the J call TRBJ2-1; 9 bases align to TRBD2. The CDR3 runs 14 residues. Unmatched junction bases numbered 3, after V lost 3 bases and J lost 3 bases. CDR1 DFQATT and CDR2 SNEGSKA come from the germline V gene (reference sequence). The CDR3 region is CSARFSGGYNEQFF. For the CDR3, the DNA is TGCAGTGCTAGGTTTAGCGGGGGCTACAATGAGCAGTTCTTC.

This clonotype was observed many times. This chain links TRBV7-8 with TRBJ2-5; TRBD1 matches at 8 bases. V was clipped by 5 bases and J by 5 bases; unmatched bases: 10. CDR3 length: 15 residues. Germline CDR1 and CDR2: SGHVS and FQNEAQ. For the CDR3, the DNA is TGTGCCAGCAGCAACAGGGACAGGTTCTCTGAGACCCAGTACTTC. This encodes CASSNRDRFSETQYF.

Written as DNA, the CDR3 is TGTGCCAGCAGTCTTCGACAGAACTTAGAGACCCAGTACTTC. As protein: CASSLRQNLETQYF. V and J are TRBV27 and TRBJ2-5; weak D call: TRBD1 (5 bases). Per the germline V gene, CDR1 is MNHEY and CDR2 is SMNVEV (reference sequence). The CDR3 contains 14 residues. Trimming pared 5 bases from V and 4 bases from J, leaving 14 bases between.

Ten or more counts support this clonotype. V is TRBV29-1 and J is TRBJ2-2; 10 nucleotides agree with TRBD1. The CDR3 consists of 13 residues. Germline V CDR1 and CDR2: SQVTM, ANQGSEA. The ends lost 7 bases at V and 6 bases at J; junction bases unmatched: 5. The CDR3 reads CSAATGGSGELFF. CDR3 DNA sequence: TGCAGCGCTGCGACAGGGGGCTCCGGGGAGCTGTTTTTT.

CDR3 coding DNA: TGTGCCAGCAGCTTCCGGACTAGCATTGTGGATACGCAGTATTTT. It specifies CASSFRTSIVDTQYF. The chain uses TRBV5-6 and TRBJ2-3; TRBD2 aligns across 8 bases. Germline values: CDR1 SGHDT, CDR2 YYEEEE. Trimming removed 2 bases from V and 6 bases from J; junction bases left unmatched: 8. CDR3 length: 15 residues. Full variable domain (rest looked up from reference TRBV5-6 and TRBJ2-3): DAGVTQSPTHLIKTRGQQVTLRCSPKSGHDTVSWYQQALGQGPQFIFQYYEEEERQRGNFPDRFSGHQFPNYSSELNVNALLLGDSALYLCASSFRTSIVDTQYFGPGTRLTVL.

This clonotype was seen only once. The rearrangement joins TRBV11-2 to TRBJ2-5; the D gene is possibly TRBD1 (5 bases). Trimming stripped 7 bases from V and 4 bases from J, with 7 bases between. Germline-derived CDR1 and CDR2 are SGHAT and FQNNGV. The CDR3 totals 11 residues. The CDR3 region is CASTQGETQYF. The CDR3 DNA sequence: TGTGCCAGCACCCAGGGAGAGACCCAGTACTTC.